This T cell receptor beta chain was captured by sequencing in a study of blood T cell repertoires in COVID-19. V was pared by 3 bases and J by 5 bases, with 7 bases between. The CDR3 runs 11 residues. Germline loops: CDR1 DFQATT, CDR2 SNEGSKA (reference sequence). Original methodology: For nucleated cells, counts were estimated from reference gene primer amplification. Some clones are missing from TCRdb's copy, which holds only in-frame ones; the method was immunoSEQ multiplex PCR. The V and J calls and clone size were taken over from that table, and D and trimming were inferred from the DNA. The sample contains around 140,000 clones, nearly 80% of which appear only once. Cohorts were assigned according to the clinical history that participants reported.

This chain uses TRBV20-1 with TRBJ1-2; the D is unclear. This clonotype originated in a woman between 45 and 65 years old who had recovered from COVID-19. Sequenced: PBMCs or T cells enriched from blood (not recorded which). In nucleotides, the CDR3 is TGCAGTGCTAGCCGCGATTATGGCTACACCTTC. Its translation: CSASRDYGYTF.